This T cell receptor beta chain was identified during a study of shared clonotypes between healthy human individuals. The repertoire was sequenced with immunoSEQ multiplex PCR; TCRdb's copy has only in-frame clones and lacks some. The sample has around 2.5 million clones, over 85% seen once. The V gene lost 2 bases and the J gene lost 2 bases, with 10 bases spanning the gap. This CDR3 comprises 14 residues. Germline CDR1 and CDR2: SGHTA and FQGNSA. Comments on this clone: Its target is not known.

Notes on the study in general: Across a few donors, naive CD4 shared around 5.1%, naive CD8 more than 3%, memory CD4 less than 2.5%, memory CD8 0.4% to 0.5%.

Negatively enriched CD4+ T cells were divided by CD45RA into naive and memory. This clonotype was sampled from a young man in good health. Some clones in this sample may be carry-over from other donors' samples. The chain employs TRBV7-2 and TRBJ2-7; D unclear. The sample taken for sequencing was naive CD4+ T cells from PBMCs. The subset denotes: CD45RA+ positively selected. CDR3 sequence (DNA): TGTGCCAGCAGCTTAAACGGGCAGGCCTACGAGCAGTACTTC. This encodes CASSLNGQAYEQYF.